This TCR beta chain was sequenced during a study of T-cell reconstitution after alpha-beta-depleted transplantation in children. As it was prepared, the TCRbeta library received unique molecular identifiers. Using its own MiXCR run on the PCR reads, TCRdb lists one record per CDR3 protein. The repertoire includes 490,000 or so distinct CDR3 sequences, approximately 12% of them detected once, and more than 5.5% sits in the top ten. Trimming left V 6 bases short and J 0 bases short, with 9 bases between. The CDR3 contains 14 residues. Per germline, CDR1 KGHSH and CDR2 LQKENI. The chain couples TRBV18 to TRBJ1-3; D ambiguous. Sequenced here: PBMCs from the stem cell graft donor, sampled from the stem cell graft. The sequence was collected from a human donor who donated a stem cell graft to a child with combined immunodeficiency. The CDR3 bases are TGTGCCAGCTCGCGGACGGACTCTGGAAACACCATATATTTT. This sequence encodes CASSRTDSGNTIYF.